This TCR beta chain came from a study of blood T cells in healthy people across ages (dated by TCRdb to between 2014 and 2016). Notes on the research overall: Template switching captured roughly one uniquely barcoded TCR beta cDNA molecule per two T cells in model experiments. The study measured age-related changes in TCR beta repertoire diversity using deep sequencing normalized with unique cDNA molecular identifiers. Donors of different ages were randomly distributed across sequencing lanes to avoid experimental bias. Four age groups were formed from the donors: young (average approximately 15 years), middle-aged (approximately 40), aged (62) and long-lived (approximately 80). For two donors (one aged 18 to 30 and one aged 80 or older), the study analyzed two additional independent replicas of 1 million unique cDNA reads from the same blood draw. Summary of the overall study and its limitations: Donor CMV infection status was unknown, potentially confounding age-related changes in expanded clonotypes. Compared with the aged group, more naive CD4+ T cells, fewer expanded clones and increased TCR diversity were shown by the long-lived group, suggesting age selection. Since profiling was done on bulk unsorted PBMCs, naive and antigen-experienced compartments could not be conclusively compared. Observed TCR beta diversity correlated strongly with the percentage of naive T cells measured by flow cytometry. Estimates of total diversity based on one million sequenced T cells were regarded as lower bounds and as underestimates. Observed TCR beta diversity per million T cells fell roughly linearly with age, and a significant reduction was already apparent by age about 43.

Receptors were amplified or captured by 5' RACE. The instrument given in TCRdb is Illumina HiSeq 2500. A second PCR of about 6 to 11 cycles was run with a J-beta primer mix and a sample-barcoded 5' primer. A template-switch 5' adaptor carrying 12 random nucleotides introduced a unique molecular identifier onto each TCR beta cDNA molecule. Each sample yielded at least 2.5 million CDR3-containing paired-end reads. First-strand cDNA synthesis was performed from all RNA using the Mint cDNA synthesis kit, with priming by a TRBC-specific oligonucleotide. After uracil-DNA glycosylase treatment, a first 18-cycle PCR used universal primers M1SS and BC2_uni_R on all cDNA. For the original study's pipeline: Normalization of each sample was performed by random selection of 1 million high-quality reads, each carrying a distinct molecular identifier. Reads with shared molecular identifiers were discarded instead of being binned into consensus sequences. MiTCR, with a Q25 quality threshold and the strictest error-elimination algorithm, was used for CDR3 identification, clonotype clustering and error correction. A nonparametric unseen species model with Euler transformation was used to estimate a lower bound on total TCR beta diversity. TCRdb trimmed public reads at Q25 via fastp, called clones via MiXCR and kept in-frame beta chains. Rows merge per CDR3 protein into single entries with the most common DNA and genes. The authors' filters were not applied to this entry. In all, the sample holds about 2 million distinct CDR3 sequences, and about 50% of those were seen once. The ten largest clonotypes hold around 2.1% of the sample.

As regards this clonotype: Its antigen specificity is not known. There are no base qualities to consult, and no much larger clone falls within one base.

The donors were roughly 39 Caucasian individuals from Russia, aged about 6 to 100 years, who were systemically healthy. Ten milliliters of peripheral blood were drawn from each donor into EDTA-treated Vacutainer tubes. PBMCs were isolated by Ficoll-Paque density-gradient centrifugation, with at least 7 million obtained per sample. Total RNA, at least 5.5 micrograms per sample, was extracted from PBMCs with Trizol reagent. The percentages of naive CD45RAhigh/CD27high T cells were determined by flow cytometry on a PBMC aliquot from every donor. CDR1 and CDR2, per the germline V gene, are KGHSY and FQNENV. From cysteine to phenylalanine, the CDR3 is 15 amino acids long. CDR3 DNA only is kept here, 45 bases in frame from base 1. After removal of 4 bases from V and 7 bases from J, the junction retains 8 bases not matched to a gene.

This sequence was found in a woman aged 40 to 49 in good health. The rearrangement joined TRBV16 to TRBJ1-4, with 8 junctional bases fitting TRBD1. Sequences were obtained from blood. The CDR3 sequence is CASSPLGTGGEKLFF. Read as DNA, the sequence is TGTGCCAGCAGCCCGTTGGGCACAGGGGGTGAAAAACTGTTTTTT.